The 24 T cell receptor beta chains below all came from one sample that was sequenced in a study of blood T cell repertoires in COVID-19. Some clones are missing from TCRdb's copy, which holds only in-frame ones; the method was immunoSEQ multiplex PCR. The table lists fewer than 250,000 clones, nearly 90% of them singletons. The sample taken for sequencing was PBMCs or T cells enriched from blood (not recorded which). The receptor set was obtained from a man aged 30-40 years who had recovered from COVID-19.

CDR3 in DNA: TGTGCCAGTCACCGACACGAGTTGGACGTCTCACAGGAGGGGGCCAACGTCCTGACTTTC. Translation gives CASHRHELDVSQEGANVLTF. This sequence joins TRBV19 and TRBJ2-6, with D possibly matching TRBD1 (5 bases). The ends were cut back, 8 bases at V and 4 bases at J, with 30 bases in the middle. CDR1 is LNHDA, CDR2 SQIVND, per germline (reference sequence). The CDR3 length is 20 residues.

The chain combines TRBV7-2 with TRBJ2-3; TRBD2 agrees at 10 bases. The CDR3 has 17 residues. Germline V gene sequence: CDR1 SGHTA, CDR2 FQGNSA. V lost 3 bases, J lost 2 bases, and 8 bases stayed unmatched. In DNA, the CDR3 is TGTGCCAGCAGCTTGCGGCCAGCGGGGGGGATCACAGATACGCAGTATTTT. Translation gives CASSLRPAGGITDTQYF.

This sequence joins TRBV9 and TRBJ2-5; 8 bases align to TRBD2. V shed 0 bases and J 2 bases; nucleotides not matched to a gene: 6. Per the germline V gene, CDR1 is SGDLS and CDR2 is YYNGEE. There are 16 residues in the CDR3. The CDR3 DNA reads TGTGCCAGCAGCGTAGGGGGTAGCGGGATTCAAGAGACCCAGTACTTC. This encodes CASSVGGSGIQETQYF.

The sample holds one count of this clone. CDR3 nucleotide sequence: TGTGCCAGCAGCCTGGCCCCAGTAGATACGCAGTATTTT. Translation gives CASSLAPVDTQYF. V gene TRBV3-1 (or the pseudogene TRBV3-2) combines with J gene TRBJ2-3; no firm D call. The CDR3 has 13 amino acids. Trimming removed 4 bases from V and 5 bases from J, with 10 bases in between. Germline CDR1 reads LGHDT; CDR2 reads YNNKEL (reference sequence).

V and J are TRBV27 and TRBJ1-6, with D possibly matching TRBD1 (5 bases). The germline gives CDR1 MNHEY, CDR2 SMNVEV (reference sequence). Trimming stripped 2 bases from V and 5 bases from J, with 16 bases between. The CDR3 runs to 17 residues. This CDR3 reads CASSLGFTDSHNSPLHF. In DNA, the CDR3 is TGTGCCAGCAGTTTAGGCTTCACCGACAGCCATAATTCACCCCTCCACTTT.

The gene calls are TRBV10-3 and TRBJ1-2; TRBD1 matches at 12 bases. The CDR3 has 17 amino acids. The J segment lost 8 bases and the V segment lost 3 bases, leaving 13 bases of the junction unmatched. The germline V gene encodes CDR1 ENHRY and CDR2 SYGVKD. In DNA, the CDR3 is TGTGCCATCAGTGAACATCGAGGGACAGGGGGCTATAGGGGCTACACCTTC. Translation gives CAISEHRGTGGYRGYTF.

V and J are TRBV21-1 and TRBJ2-5; the table's D call of TRBD2 was not tested on the DNA. TRBV21-1 is annotated as a pseudogene. The CDR3 sequence is 12 residues long. The CDR3: CASSPSGETQYF. DNA of the CDR3: TGTGCCAGCAGCCCTAGCGGCGAGACCCAGTACTTC.

This chain links TRBV7-2 with TRBJ2-3; TRBD2 might be the D (7 bases). V was pared by 4 bases and J by 1 base, with 18 bases between. The CDR3 extends over 17 amino acids. The germline V gene has CDR1 SGHTA and CDR2 FQGNSA. The DNA for the CDR3 is TGTGCCAGCAGCTCCACCGGTGCGGGGGCGGGCACAGATACGCAGTATTTT. Translating it yields CASSSTGAGAGTDTQYF.

The chain uses TRBV9 and TRBJ1-2; D might be TRBD1 (5 bases). There are 13 residues in the CDR3. V was shortened by 3 bases and J by 6 bases, with 12 bases between the two germline ends. Germline-derived CDR1 and CDR2 are SGDLS and YYNGEE. CDR3 sequence: CASSADRGNGYTF. In DNA form, the CDR3 reads TGTGCCAGCAGCGCCGACCGGGGGAATGGCTACACCTTC.

A note on this clone: A read error may account for a junction end that differs from germline. The chain employs TRBV11-2 and TRBJ1-3; 8 bases are shared with TRBD1. This CDR3 spans 13 amino acids. In germline, CDR1 is SGHAT, CDR2 FQNNGV. The CDR3 region is CASSSGQGWRMDF. The CDR3 nucleotides read TGTGCCAGCAGCTCCGGACAGGGTTGGAGGATGGATTTT.

The V and J genes are TRBV4-1 and TRBJ2-7; 8 nucleotides match TRBD2. This CDR3 has 16 residues. From germline, CDR1 is MGHRA and CDR2 YSYEKL. V dropped 3 bases and J dropped 4; count of bases not matched to a gene: 11. The CDR3 loop is CASSQGRGGISYEQYF. The CDR3 DNA reads TGCGCCAGCAGCCAGGGCCGGGGGGGAATCTCGTACGAGCAGTACTTC.

The J gene is TRBJ1-2, the V gene TRBV6-5, with TRBD1 as a possible D gene (6 bases). CDR3 length: 15 amino acids. Germline CDR1 is MNHEY and CDR2 is SVGAGI. V shed 2 bases and J shed 2 bases, with 12 bases lying between them. DNA of the CDR3: TGTGCCAGCAGTTACACACTCGGACAGAACTATGGCTACACCTTC. Protein product: CASSYTLGQNYGYTF.

The genes are TRBV19 and TRBJ1-5; D gene unclear. This CDR3 is 14 amino acids long. The V end was cut by 2 bases, the J end by 4 bases, with 9 bases between. The germline gives CDR1 LNHDA, CDR2 SQIVND (reference sequence). This CDR3 is CASSIFTTNQPQHF. DNA for the CDR3: TGTGCCAGTAGTATATTTACAACGAATCAGCCCCAGCATTTT.

The J gene is TRBJ2-2, the V gene TRBV5-1; tentative D call: TRBD2 (6 bases). Germline CDR1 and CDR2: SGHRS and YFSETQ. Trimming stripped 7 bases from V and 3 bases from J, with 13 bases between. The CDR3 runs 14 residues. The CDR3 DNA follows: TGCGCCAGCCTGCGGGATACGGACACCGGGGAGCTGTTTTTT. Its translation: CASLRDTDTGELFF. The full variable domain, its missing parts supplied by reference TRBV5-1 and TRBJ2-2, is KAGVTQTPRYLIKTRGQQVTLSCSPISGHRSVSWYQQTPGQGLQFLFEYFSETQRNKGNFPGRFSGRQFSNSRSEMNVSTLELGDSALYLCASLRDTDTGELFFGEGSRLTVL.

The rearrangement links TRBV28 to TRBJ2-5; D is possibly TRBD2 (6 bases). In germline, CDR1 is MDHEN, CDR2 SYDVKM. The CDR3 runs to 14 residues. V was shortened by 4 bases and J by 2 bases, with 11 bases between the two germline ends. The CDR3 DNA sequence: TGTGCCAGCAGTTCCGGGACTGGGCAAGAGACCCAGTACTTC. It specifies CASSSGTGQETQYF. Variable domain in full (rest from reference TRBV28 and TRBJ2-5): DVKVTQSSRYLVKRTGEKVFLECVQDMDHENMFWYRQDPGLGLRLIYFSYDVKMKEKGDIPEGYSVSREKKERFSLILESASTNQTSMYLCASSSGTGQETQYFGPGTRLLVL.

The V gene is TRBV24-1, the J gene TRBJ2-5; D remains unclear. Germline CDR1 and CDR2: KGHDR and SFDVKD. The CDR3 is made up of 13 amino acids. The V end was cut by 6 bases, the J end by 4 bases, with 11 bases between. The CDR3 spells CATSSASSETQYF. CDR3 nucleotides: TGTGCCACCAGTTCTGCTAGTTCAGAGACCCAGTACTTC.

The V gene is TRBV7-9, the J gene TRBJ2-3; D gene uncertain. The CDR3 consists of 11 residues. The V gene's germline CDR1 is SEHNR and CDR2 FQNEAQ (reference sequence). V lost 6 bases and J 4 bases, leaving 5 bases between the germline ends. CDR3 region: CASSLADTQYF. The DNA of the CDR3 is TGTGCCAGCAGTCTAGCAGATACGCAGTATTTT.

The CDR3 here is CASSLFSGSSTDTQYF. The CDR3 nucleotides read TGTGCCAGCAGTTTATTTTCCGGGTCAAGCACAGATACGCAGTATTTT. The J gene is TRBJ2-3, the V gene TRBV27; no firm D call. The CDR3 consists of 16 residues. The ends were cut back, 1 base at V and 0 bases at J, with 11 bases in the middle. Germline V gene lookup returns CDR1 MNHEY and CDR2 SMNVEV (reference sequence).

The V and J genes are TRBV18 and TRBJ2-7, with D maybe TRBD2 (6 bases). The CDR3 consists of 14 residues. Germline V CDR1 and CDR2: KGHSH, LQKENI. V lost 3 bases to trimming and J lost 3 bases, with 12 bases between them. The CDR3 DNA reads TGTGCCAGCTCACCGGTGGAGGGATTCTACGAGCAGTACTTC. Amino acids: CASSPVEGFYEQYF. The full variable domain, its missing parts supplied by reference TRBV18 and TRBJ2-7, is NAGVMQNPRHLVRRRGQEARLRCSPMKGHSHVYWYRQLPEEGLKFMVYLQKENIIDESGMPKERFSAEFPKEGPSILRIQQVVRGDSAAYFCASSPVEGFYEQYFGPGTRLTVT.

The chain couples TRBV7-9 to TRBJ1-4, with 7 bases lining up with TRBD1. J gave up 2 bases and V 3 bases, and 3 bases lay outside the gene matches. This CDR3 comprises 15 residues. Per germline, CDR1 SEHNR and CDR2 FQNEAQ (reference sequence). DNA of the CDR3: TGTGCCAGCAGCTTGGAGACAGGGACTAATGAAAAACTGTTTTTT. It encodes CASSLETGTNEKLFF.

The genes are TRBV7-2 and TRBJ1-2; TRBD1 aligns across 7 bases. With 1 base clipped from V and 6 bases from J, the junction kept 5 bases outside the gene matches. CDR1 and CDR2 (germline): SGHTA, FQGNSA. This CDR3 comprises 14 residues. The CDR3 sequence is CASSLGGQSHGYTF. CDR3 bases: TGTGCCAGCAGCTTAGGGGGACAGTCGCATGGCTACACCTTC. The variable domain in full, with the rest retrieved from reference TRBV7-2 and TRBJ1-2, is GAGVSQSPSNKVTEKGKDVELRCDPISGHTALYWYRQSLGQGLEFLIYFQGNSAPDKSGLPSDRFSAERTGGSVSTLTIQRTQQEDSAVYLCASSLGGQSHGYTFGSGTRLTVV.

The CDR3 DNA reads as TGTGCCAGCAGCTTATCGACTAGCGGTAACAATGAGCAGTTCTTC. Amino acid sequence: CASSLSTSGNNEQFF. The rearrangement links TRBV11-2 to TRBJ2-1; 9 bases fit TRBD2. V dropped 2 bases and J dropped 5; count of bases not matched to a gene: 4. Germline-derived CDR1 and CDR2 are SGHAT and FQNNGV. The CDR3 spans 15 residues. Looking up the rest from reference TRBV11-2 and TRBJ2-1 gives the full variable domain: EAGVAQSPRYKIIEKRQSVAFWCNPISGHATLYWYQQILGQGPKLLIQFQNNGVVDDSQLPKDRFSAERLKGVDSTLKIQPAKLEDSAVYLCASSLSTSGNNEQFFGPGTRLTVL.

This CDR3 is CASSLATGMAGDTQYF. CDR3 in DNA: TGTGCCAGCAGCTTAGCCACCGGAATGGCGGGGGATACGCAGTATTTT. The chain has TRBV11-2 and TRBJ2-3; maybe TRBD2 (6 bases). Trimming took off 1 base at V and 6 bases at J, with 17 bases between the two ends. CDR3 length: 16 residues. Germline lookup yields CDR1 SGHAT and CDR2 FQNNGV.

The chain couples TRBV5-1 to TRBJ2-7; D unclear. Germline CDR1 is SGHRS and CDR2 is YFSETQ. This CDR3 comprises 13 residues. The germline V and J ends were trimmed by 4 bases and 6 bases, with 14 bases remaining between them. The CDR3 DNA reads as TGCGCCAGCAGCAGCGAATTATCGGGCGAGCAGTACTTC. The encoded protein is CASSSELSGEQYF.